This entry lists 9 T cell receptor beta chains sequenced from one sample in a study of technical replicates of blood from a few donors. Sequenced by immunoSEQ multiplex PCR; TCRdb stores in-frame clones only, minus some. The table records 50,000 or so clones, around nine tenths of them present only once. The sample taken for sequencing was PBMCs. These receptors were taken from a human donor in good health. Some clones in this sample may be carry-over from other donors' samples.

The chain combines TRBV9 with TRBJ2-5; the D gene is possibly TRBD1 (6 bases). Germline V gives CDR1 SGDLS, CDR2 YYNGEE. The CDR3 totals 13 residues. V dropped 0 bases and J dropped 5 bases, with 8 bases sitting between them. CDR3 protein: CASSVGQGETQYF. The CDR3 DNA reads TGTGCCAGCAGCGTAGGGCAGGGGGAGACCCAGTACTTC.

The chain links TRBV2 to TRBJ1-1, with no clear D. The germline V gene encodes CDR1 SNHLY and CDR2 FYNNEI. CDR3 length equals 13 residues. V dropped 7 bases and J dropped 5 bases, with 14 bases sitting between them. The CDR3: CASKLRPRTEAFF. CDR3 sequence (DNA): TGTGCCAGCAAACTCCGGCCGAGGACTGAAGCTTTCTTT.

V is TRBV5-1 and J is TRBJ2-1; 8 nucleotides match TRBD2. The CDR3 covers 15 residues. Germline CDR1 reads SGHRS; CDR2 reads YFSETQ. J was trimmed by 9 bases and V by 0 bases; bases with no gene match: 8. Written as DNA, the CDR3 is TGCGCCAGCAGCTTGGATCCAGCGGGAGAGGGTGAGCAGTTCTTC. This encodes CASSLDPAGEGEQFF.

This clone was detected a few times. The chain combines TRBV19 with TRBJ1-1; 7 bases align to TRBD1. Trimming took 1 base from V and 11 from J; bases not matched to a gene: 10. There are 14 residues in the CDR3. CDR1 and CDR2 from the germline V gene are LNHDA and SQIVND (reference sequence). CDR3 DNA: TGTGCCAGTAGTATAGTACAGGGGCCCTTCGAGGCTTTCTTT. Protein: CASSIVQGPFEAFF.

The V and J genes are TRBV5-5 and TRBJ1-4; unclear D gene. Germline CDR1 SGHKS, CDR2 YYEKEE (reference sequence). V was pared by 4 bases and J by 7 bases, with 8 bases between. The CDR3 has 12 residues. The CDR3 DNA reads TGTGCCAGCAGCGGCAGTGGTGAAAAACTGTTTTTT. Translating gives CASSGSGEKLFF.

The DNA for the CDR3 is TGCAGCGTTGGGGTGACTCAGAGGGGCTACACCTTC. Translated: CSVGVTQRGYTF. The rearrangement links TRBV29-1 to TRBJ1-2; D gene unclear. Germline CDR1 is SQVTM and CDR2 is ANQGSEA. The CDR3 is 12 residues long. Trimming left V 4 bases short and J 8 bases short, with 14 bases between.

This chain links TRBV4-3 with TRBJ1-2; 8 positions match TRBD1. This CDR3 region has 15 residues. The junction had 8 bases not matched to a gene; V was cut back by 3 bases and J by 5 bases. The germline V gene has CDR1 LGHNA and CDR2 YSLEER. The CDR3 is CASSHGQGGVYGYTF. Here the CDR3 DNA reads TGCGCCAGCAGCCACGGACAGGGCGGGGTATATGGCTACACCTTC.

The chain has TRBV7-2 and TRBJ2-2, with D uncertain. CDR3 size: 14 residues. V was pared by 5 bases and J by 6 bases, with 13 bases between. In germline, CDR1 is SGHTA, CDR2 FQGNSA. The CDR3 bases are TGTGCCAGCAGCCCCCGAACCCGCGCCGGGGAGCTGTTTTTT. It encodes CASSPRTRAGELFF. The whole variable domain, remainder taken from reference TRBV7-2 and TRBJ2-2, is GAGVSQSPSNKVTEKGKDVELRCDPISGHTALYWYRQSLGQGLEFLIYFQGNSAPDKSGLPSDRFSAERTGGSVSTLTIQRTQQEDSAVYLCASSPRTRAGELFFGEGSRLTVL.

This chain uses TRBV4-1 with TRBJ1-2, with a weak D call TRBD1 (5 bases). This CDR3 spans 18 amino acids. Between the trimmed V and J ends, which lost 0 bases and 0 bases, there was a span of 17 bases. Germline lookup yields CDR1 MGHRA and CDR2 YSYEKL. In nucleotides, the CDR3 is TGCGCCAGCAGCCAAGATCGCCGGAGGGAACAGGCTAACTATGGCTACACCTTC. Translating gives CASSQDRRREQANYGYTF.